This TCR beta chain is from a study of T cell clonotyping in hematopoietic cell transplantation (dated by TCRdb to the early 2020s). For the study in its entirety: In the study, 135 blood samples were gathered from a few dozen consecutive transplant recipients and their related donors. Patient recruitment ran from 2015 to January 2017, and follow-up continued until late 2020 or death.

The CDR3 starts with the cysteine, ends with the phenylalanine, and has 11 residues. The retained sequence is limited to the CDR3, 33 bases, with the frame set at the first base. The germline V gene (reference sequence) sets CDR1 to MNHEY and CDR2 to SMNVEV. V loses 9 bases, J loses 5 bases, and the germline ends lie 11 bases apart. The research as a whole found: Just a small fraction of recipient repertoires overlapped with donor repertoires, and more than 95% appeared de novo at the given depth. Broader TCR repertoire diversity after transplant was predicted by Inverse Simpson Index values from donors and from recipients before transplant. A decrease in recipient TCR diversity was observed after transplant, and a progressive increase in pathologically expanded clonotypes was seen from day 30 to day 180. The sample size was limited, and because cells were not sorted, the contributions of CD4 and CD8 repertoires could not be separated.

The immunoSEQ assay, a bias-controlled multiplex PCR using V- and J-specific primers, was used to amplify TCR beta CDR3 regions from genomic DNA. In a second PCR step, the CDR3 amplicons were tagged with a proprietary barcode plus Illumina adapter sequences. An Illumina MiSeq instrument was used for sequencing of the CDR3 libraries. The study's own analysis went as follows. Export and quality control were done with immunoSEQ Analyzer 3.0, while downstream analyses used R Bioconductor and Immunarch. Only productive rearrangements in the normalized downsampled data set were used to calculate repertoire metrics. Pathologically expanded clonotypes were defined as those larger than 5 templates in the normalized cohort. The Inverse Simpson Index served as the measure of repertoire diversity. To capture all clonotypes, the CMV-specificity analyses were run on the non-normalized data set. Imported from immuneACCESS, the table was reduced by TCRdb to in-frame sequences with V and J called. These copies leave out some clones; in studies compared against another copy, an unresolved V gene accounts for under half, and the cause of the remainder is not known. That table gives V, J and clone size, and the DNA gave D and trimming. The sample table contains 3,000 to 4,000 clones; only one count was recorded for around 70% of them. Jointly, the top ten make up 5% to 6.5% of the sample.

Explained via the paper, the time point label denotes: 30 days after allo-HCT. Blood from recipients was drawn roughly 28 days before transplant, then again at days 30, 100 and 180 after transplant. Using Nuclei Lysis Solution, genomic DNA was extracted from unfractionated peripheral blood mononuclear cells that were either fresh or cryopreserved. Concerning this clone: Which antigen it targets is not known. No base quality information exists; no much larger clone differs at one position.

The TCR sequence derives from a male patient aged 40-55 years who had an allogeneic stem cell transplant from an unrelated donor, so the T cells may come from the graft donor. Some clones in this sample may be carry-over from other donors' samples. The V gene is TRBV27 and the J gene is TRBJ2-7; the D gene is possibly TRBD2, with 5 bases matching. The sequencing used peripheral blood mononuclear cells, collected 30 days after allogeneic stem cell transplant. CDR3 reads: CARPGVDEQYF. The DNA sequence is TGTGCCAGGCCCGGGGTCGACGAGCAGTACTTC.